The rows below give T cell receptor beta chains drawn from one sample of a study of CD8+ T cells in alopecia areata. Repertoires were generated with immunoSEQ multiplex PCR, while TCRdb's copy carries only in-frame clones and drops some. The data show roughly 200,000 clones, roughly two fifths seen once. This material consisted of CD4+ T cells sorted from blood, taken between weeks 30 and 35, from a patient treated with tofacitinib. These receptors all stem from a human donor with alopecia areata. CDR3s include the opening cysteine and the closing phenylalanine or tryptophan. A D gene is named only where the DNA matches it firmly. Clone size is not always given. Where it is, it says once, few, many or a class for expanded clones.

clone_size,d_call,j_call,cdr3_length,v_call,cdr3_nt,cdr3_aa
few,.,TRBJ2-7,11,TRBV29-1,TGCAGCGTTGTAGGCTTAAACGAGCAGTACTTC,CSVVGLNEQYF
.,TRBD1,TRBJ2-7,13,TRBV29-1,TGCAGCGCCGCGACAGGGGGTATACGGGAGCAGTACTTC,CSAATGGIREQYF
.,.,TRBJ1-1,13,TRBV30,TGTGCCTGGAGAATTGGGGGGAACACTGAAGCTTTCTTT,CAWRIGGNTEAFF
few,.,TRBJ1-2,17,TRBV2,TGTGCCAGCAGCGCGGGGCGTGCGGGACAAGCTAACTATGGCTACACCTTC,CASSAGRAGQANYGYTF
few,TRBD1,TRBJ2-3,16,TRBV7-9,TGTGCCAGCAGCTCTGCCGGGACAGGCACCACAGATACGCAGTATTTT,CASSSAGTGTTDTQYF
few,.,TRBJ1-1,11,TRBV7-9,TGTGCCAGCTGGGGCAACACTGAAGCTTTCTTT,CASWGNTEAFF
few,.,TRBJ1-3,13,TRBV5-1,TGCGCCAGCAGCCCGGGACCGTCGCACACCATATATTTT,CASSPGPSHTIYF
.,.,TRBJ1-2,14,TRBV18,TGTGCCAGCTCACCCAATCCCAATAGGGAGGGCTACACCTTC,CASSPNPNREGYTF
.,.,TRBJ2-2,12,TRBV6-1,TGTGCCAGCAGTAGACAGCTAGGGGAGCTGTTTTTT,CASSRQLGELFF
few,.,TRBJ1-1,13,TRBV29-1,TGCAGCGTTGAAAGGGGACGGAACACTGAAGCTTTCTTT,CSVERGRNTEAFF
.,.,TRBJ1-3,14,TRBV30,TGTGCCTGGAGTGTACCAGGGAATGGAAACACCATATATTTT,CAWSVPGNGNTIYF
.,TRBD2,TRBJ2-1,13,TRBV5-1,TGCGCCAGCACCAGGGAGGGGTACAATGAGCAGTTCTTC,CASTREGYNEQFF
once,TRBD2,TRBJ2-7,15,TRBV5-1,TGCGCCAGCAGCCCCGGACTAGCCCTTTCCTACGAGCAGTACTTC,CASSPGLALSYEQYF
few,TRBD1,TRBJ2-7,15,TRBV19,TGTGCCAGTAATCCAGGGGGCGCGGGCTCCTACGAGCAGTACTTC,CASNPGGAGSYEQYF
few,.,TRBJ1-5,14,TRBV30,TGTGCCTGGGGTGGGGCTACAGGGAATCAGCCCCAGCATTTT,CAWGGATGNQPQHF
.,.,TRBJ1-2,15,TRBV19,TGTGCCAGTAGCCTCGACAGCGCGGCTAACTATGGCTACACCTTC,CASSLDSAANYGYTF
.,.,TRBJ2-3,15,TRBV9,TGTGCCAGCAGCGAAAGAACACCTGTAATCGGTACGCAGTATTTT,CASSERTPVIGTQYF
.,.,TRBJ2-3,15,TRBV6-5,TGTGCCAGCAGTTTAGTGGGGGGACCCACAGATACGCAGTATTTT,CASSLVGGPTDTQYF
.,TRBD2,TRBJ2-3,16,TRBV9,TGTGCCAGCAGCCTCACGCCGGGACTAGCGGGAGATACGCAGTATTTT,CASSLTPGLAGDTQYF
.,.,TRBJ2-7,12,TRBV30,TGTGCCTGGGACATCGGGCTGGGGGAGCAGTACTTC,CAWDIGLGEQYF
few,.,TRBJ2-6,18,TRBV23-1,TGCGCCAGCAGCCCGACAGGACTTCTTGGCTCTGGGGCCAACGTCCTGACTTTC,CASSPTGLLGSGANVLTF
.,.,TRBJ1-4,14,TRBV2,TGTGCCAGCAGTGATTCCCAACGTAATGAAAAACTGTTTTTT,CASSDSQRNEKLFF
.,TRBD1,TRBJ1-2,16,TRBV7-3,TGTGCCAGCAGCGCACGATTCGACAGGGGGCCTAATGGCTACACCTTC,CASSARFDRGPNGYTF
.,TRBD2,TRBJ2-7,16,TRBV9,TGTGCCAGCAGCCCCGGACTAGCGCTGGGTTCCTACGAGCAGTACTTC,CASSPGLALGSYEQYF
.,TRBD1,TRBJ1-5,14,TRBV19,TGTGCCAGTAGAGGACAGGGTGGCAATCAGCCCCAGCATTTT,CASRGQGGNQPQHF
.,.,TRBJ1-5,13,TRBV9,TGTGCCAGCAGCGTAGAACCGGATCAGCCCCAGCATTTT,CASSVEPDQPQHF
.,.,TRBJ2-6,17,TRBV18,TGTGCCAGCTCACCGGAGCGGCGAATCTCTGGGGCCAACGTCCTGACTTTC,CASSPERRISGANVLTF
.,.,TRBJ1-3,13,TRBV29-1,TGCAGCGTTGCCCCGGCCAGCAGAAACACCATATATTTT,CSVAPASRNTIYF
.,TRBD1,TRBJ2-5,12,TRBV30,TGTGCCTGGATGCGGGACAGGGAGACCCAGTACTTC,CAWMRDRETQYF
many,TRBD1,TRBJ2-7,14,TRBV12-5,TGTGCTAGTGGCCTTAGGACAGGACCCTACGAGCAGTACTTC,CASGLRTGPYEQYF
.,.,TRBJ1-1,12,TRBV7-2,TGTGCCAGCAGCCCCTGGACGGGGGAAGCTTTCTTT,CASSPWTGEAFF
few,.,TRBJ1-1,19,TRBV7-9,TGTGCCAGCAGTTTATCCGGATTAGGACGCAGGGTCGGACCTCTTGAAGCTTTCTTT,CASSLSGLGRRVGPLEAFF
.,.,TRBJ2-5,12,TRBV29-1,TGCAGCGTTGACAAGTTCCAAGAGACCCAGTACTTC,CSVDKFQETQYF
few,.,TRBJ1-2,16,TRBV4-1,TGCGCCAGCAGCCCAGCGTATCGCACAGCCAACTATGGCTACACCTTC,CASSPAYRTANYGYTF
.,TRBD1,TRBJ1-4,16,TRBV4-1,TGCGCCAGCAGCCGTTTGCCGGGACAGCCTAATGAAAAACTGTTTTTT,CASSRLPGQPNEKLFF
few,TRBD1,TRBJ2-7,14,TRBV6-5,TGTGCCAGCAGTTGGGGACAGGGGACGGGGGAGCAGTACTTC,CASSWGQGTGEQYF
.,.,TRBJ1-5,14,TRBV27,TGTGCCAGCAGTACAGACAGACGCAATCAGCCCCAGCATTTT,CASSTDRRNQPQHF
.,.,TRBJ2-6,16,TRBV6-6,TGTGCCAGCAGTTACTCGAGAGGTTCTGGGGCCAACGTCCTGACTTTC,CASSYSRGSGANVLTF
.,.,TRBJ1-1,13,TRBV27,TGTGCCAGCAGTTTATCGAAGTACACTGAAGCTTTCTTT,CASSLSKYTEAFF
few,TRBD1,TRBJ1-5,15,TRBV6-1,TGTGCCAGCAGTGTCTACGGGACAGCCAATCAGCCCCAGCATTTT,CASSVYGTANQPQHF
.,.,TRBJ2-3,12,TRBV2,TGTGCCAGCAGTCCAAACACAGATACGCAGTATTTT,CASSPNTDTQYF
few,.,TRBJ2-7,15,TRBV7-3,TGTGCCAGCAGCTTAAAGGCGGGACTCAACTACGAGCAGTACTTC,CASSLKAGLNYEQYF
few,.,TRBJ1-5,14,TRBV7-9,TGTGCCAGCAGCGCGGACAATAGCAATCAGCCCCAGCATTTT,CASSADNSNQPQHF
.,TRBD1,TRBJ1-6,15,TRBV2,TGTGCCAGCAGTCGCGGACAGGGATCGGGATCACCCCTCCACTTT,CASSRGQGSGSPLHF
few,.,TRBJ2-1,15,TRBV19,TGTGCCAGTAGTAAAGGCCGGGGCTACAACAATGAGCAGTTCTTC,CASSKGRGYNNEQFF
.,.,TRBJ2-5,14,TRBV9,TGTGCCAGCAGCGCCCCCGGCCGGGTCGGGACCCAGTACTTC,CASSAPGRVGTQYF
.,.,TRBJ1-4,14,TRBV9,TGTGCCAGCAGCCCCACCGGCCTGGGGGAAAAACTGTTTTTT,CASSPTGLGEKLFF
.,.,TRBJ1-1,14,TRBV6-5,TGTGCCAGCAGTTCTGCTTTCATGAACACTGAAGCTTTCTTT,CASSSAFMNTEAFF
many,.,TRBJ2-3,13,TRBV7-9,TGTGCCAGCAGCCCTAAGTGGGCAGATACGCAGTATTTT,CASSPKWADTQYF
few,.,TRBJ2-5,14,TRBV4-1,TGCGCCAGCAGCCGAGGGGGTTTCGAAAAGACCCAGTACTTC,CASSRGGFEKTQYF
few,.,TRBJ2-6,15,TRBV6-6,TGTGCCAGCACGCAATATCGCCCTGGGGCCAACGTCCTGACTTTC,CASTQYRPGANVLTF
.,TRBD1,TRBJ2-7,15,TRBV4-2,TGTGCCAGCAGCCTTGTTGGACAGGGGGCGGTGGAGCAGTACTTC,CASSLVGQGAVEQYF
few,TRBD1,TRBJ2-7,18,TRBV6-1,TGTGCCAGCAGTGAACACCATCCCGGGACAGGGCGTCAGGTAGAGCAGTACTTC,CASSEHHPGTGRQVEQYF
few,.,TRBJ2-3,14,TRBV5-1,TGCGCCAGCAGAGTCACAGGGAGCACAGATACGCAGTATTTT,CASRVTGSTDTQYF
few,.,TRBJ1-4,17,TRBV4-1,TGCGCCAGCAGACAAGTGGGCGGCCCGTCAACTAATGAAAAACTGTTTTTT,CASRQVGGPSTNEKLFF